Reported below is one T cell receptor beta chain. The data derive from a study of blood T cell repertoires in COVID-19. Study information: Both acute and convalescent COVID-19 samples were obtained from the United States, Italy and Spain.

V lost 1 base and J lost 7, with 8 bases in between. The germline V gene has CDR1 SGHDN and CDR2 FVKESK. The CDR3 runs 12 residues. In the original analysis: For nucleated cells, counts were estimated from reference gene primer amplification. Libraries were prepared by immunoSEQ multiplex PCR; TCRdb keeps only in-frame clonotypes and omits some of them. V, J and clone size are taken as reported in that table, and D and trimming were inferred from the DNA itself. The repertoire holds 88,000 or so clones, with approximately 86% as singletons. The source is a man between 60 and 75 years old with acute or convalescent COVID-19. What was sequenced was peripheral blood. The rearrangement links TRBV14 to TRBJ2-7; D unclear. Written as DNA, the CDR3 is TGTGCCAGCAGCCAAGGAGTCGGGGAGCAGTACTTC. Its protein product is CASSQGVGEQYF.